This T cell receptor beta chain was sequenced for a study of spatial heterogeneity in lung cancer. At the level of the study: Every unique TCR and UMI combination, on average, appeared more than ten times in raw reads.

A distinct unique molecular identifier was carried by each TCR cDNA molecule. MiXCR, run by TCRdb on the 5' RACE reads, gives a single entry per CDR3 protein. Here the sample spans over 25,000 distinct CDR3 sequences, approximately 7% being singletons. In the case of this clonotype: What it binds is unknown.

Specified time point: sample taken at primary tumor resection. Untreated early-stage non-small cell lung cancer patients, 65 to 90 in total, were the donors. Researchers sequenced whole RNA taken from tumor, nontumor lung or frozen PBMC without sorting. CDR3 length: 15 amino acids. In germline, CDR1 is DFQATT, CDR2 SNEGSKA (reference sequence). V lost 3 bases and J lost 3; bases outside the gene matches: 9. Study outcomes and limitations: Tumor mutation count correlated with how many alpha and beta TCRs expanded intratumorally.

The sample was lung tumor tissue, taken at surgery. V and J are TRBV20-1 and TRBJ2-7; 9 bases are shared with TRBD1. This clonotype was obtained from a male donor with early-stage non-small cell lung cancer. The CDR3 loop reads CSASRGQGILYEQYF. CDR3 coding DNA: TGCAGTGCTAGTCGGGGACAGGGAATACTCTACGAGCAGTACTTC.